These 19 T cell receptor beta chains originate from one sample sequenced in a study of cytomegalovirus exposure and HLA in healthy donors. 60 Vbeta and 13 Jbeta primers were used in PCR. TCRdb's table, derived via immunoSEQ multiplex PCR, lists solely in-frame clones and lacks some. In total, the table holds roughly 120,000 clones. Sequencing input: PBMCs. The receptors originated from a young man in good health and CMV-seronegative.

The chain carries TRBV7-3 and TRBJ2-1, with TRBD2 matching over 7 bases. The CDR3 sequence is 15 residues long. From germline, CDR1 is SGHTA and CDR2 FQGTGA. Losses at the gene ends were 5 bases for V and 4 bases for J; bases not matched to a gene: 8. The CDR3 region is CASSLALAVYNEQFF. CDR3 coding DNA: TGTGCCAGCAGCCTGGCGCTAGCGGTTTACAATGAGCAGTTCTTC.

V is TRBV5-1 and J is TRBJ1-2; tentative D call: TRBD1 (5 bases). Germline V gene lookup returns CDR1 SGHRS and CDR2 YFSETQ. This CDR3 has 14 residues. Between the trimmed V and J ends, which lost 2 bases and 8 bases, there was a span of 16 bases. The DNA for the CDR3 is TGCGCCAGCAGCTTCAGGGCCGCCCAGGGAGGCTACACCTTC. This encodes CASSFRAAQGGYTF. Together with reference TRBV5-1 and TRBJ1-2, the CDR3 gives the full variable domain: KAGVTQTPRYLIKTRGQQVTLSCSPISGHRSVSWYQQTPGQGLQFLFEYFSETQRNKGNFPGRFSGRQFSNSRSEMNVSTLELGDSALYLCASSFRAAQGGYTFGSGTRLTVV.

The genes are TRBV7-8 and TRBJ2-7; no clear D. V was clipped by 1 base and J by 5 bases, with 12 bases between them. Germline CDR1 reads SGHVS; CDR2 reads FQNEAQ. This CDR3 region has 14 residues. CDR3 DNA sequence: TGTGCCAGCAGCTTAGTTCCTAAAAGCCACGAGCAGTACTTC. This encodes CASSLVPKSHEQYF.

This chain uses TRBV6-5 with TRBJ2-7; D is possibly TRBD1 (5 bases). Trimming shortened V by 4 bases and J by 4 bases, and 8 bases separated the two germline ends. The germline gives CDR1 MNHEY, CDR2 SVGAGI. The CDR3 is made up of 12 amino acids. This CDR3 reads CASSFQGYEQYF. The CDR3 DNA sequence: TGTGCCAGCAGTTTTCAGGGTTACGAGCAGTACTTC.

For the CDR3, the DNA is TGTGCCAGCAGGATGAGGGCCTGGGGGGCCGGGGAGCTGTTTTTT. This gives the protein CASRMRAWGAGELFF. This sequence joins TRBV11-3 and TRBJ2-2; a possible D gene is TRBD2 (6 bases). The germline V and J ends were trimmed by 6 bases and 6 bases, with 17 bases remaining between them. This CDR3 is 15 amino acids long. Per germline, CDR1 SGHNT and CDR2 YENEEA. The variable domain in full, completed from reference TRBV11-3 and TRBJ2-2, reads EAGVVQSPRYKIIEKKQPVAFWCNPISGHNTLYWYLQNLGQGPELLIRYENEEAVDDSQLPKDRFSAERLKGVDSTLKIQPAELGDSAVYLCASRMRAWGAGELFFGEGSRLTVL.

The chain carries TRBV10-1 and TRBJ1-6, with 9 nucleotides matching TRBD1. Germline-derived CDR1 and CDR2 are WNHNN and SYGVQD (reference sequence). The CDR3 contains 16 residues. Germline trimming cut 0 bases from V and 10 bases from J; bases unmatched to any gene: 7. CDR3 in amino acids: CASSESTGQGGSPLHF. CDR3 sequence (DNA): TGCGCCAGCAGTGAGTCGACGGGACAGGGAGGATCACCCCTCCACTTT.

Concerning this clone: Other nucleotide sequences in the sample specify the same CDR3. The chain links TRBV11-3 to TRBJ1-1; no firm D call. Germline lookup yields CDR1 SGHNT and CDR2 YENEEA. The CDR3 length is 13 residues. V shed 5 bases and J shed 3 bases, with 10 bases lying between them. The CDR3 here is CASSLYEDTEAFF. The CDR3 bases are TGTGCCAGCAGCCTATATGAGGACACTGAAGCTTTCTTT. The variable domain in full, with the rest retrieved from reference TRBV11-3 and TRBJ1-1, is EAGVVQSPRYKIIEKKQPVAFWCNPISGHNTLYWYLQNLGQGPELLIRYENEEAVDDSQLPKDRFSAERLKGVDSTLKIQPAELGDSAVYLCASSLYEDTEAFFGQGTRLTVV.

The chain recombines TRBV19 with TRBJ2-3; D is ambiguous. The CDR3 has 13 residues. The ends were cut back, 2 bases at V and 5 bases at J, with 8 bases in the middle. CDR1 is LNHDA and CDR2 is SQIVND in the germline V gene (reference sequence). The CDR3 here is CASSISRRDTQYF. DNA for the CDR3: TGTGCCAGTAGTATATCCCGGAGAGATACGCAGTATTTT.

This chain connects TRBV2 to TRBJ2-2; tentative D call: TRBD1 (5 bases). V was clipped by 5 bases and J by 2 bases, with 12 bases between them. Germline V gene sequence: CDR1 SNHLY, CDR2 FYNNEI. This CDR3 contains 15 residues. This CDR3 reads CASSLRVTNTGELFF. CDR3 sequence (DNA): TGTGCCAGCAGTCTCAGGGTTACTAACACCGGGGAGCTGTTTTTT.

The CDR3 nucleotides are TGCGCCAGCAGCCTGACGGAAGGGACAGCCAAAGAGACCCAGTACTTC. Translation: CASSLTEGTAKETQYF. This sequence joins TRBV5-1 and TRBJ2-5; 7 positions match TRBD1. The V gene end was trimmed by 4 bases and the J gene end by 3 bases; junction bases not matched to a gene: 12. Germline assignment: CDR1 SGHRS and CDR2 YFSETQ. The CDR3 covers 16 residues.

This chain uses TRBV18 with TRBJ1-5; unclear D gene. V shed 4 bases and J shed 6 bases, with 10 bases lying between them. This CDR3 contains 13 residues. Germline V gives CDR1 KGHSH, CDR2 LQKENI. The DNA for the CDR3 is TGTGCCAGCTCACGGGGAGGTGCTCAGCCCCAGCATTTT. Translation gives CASSRGGAQPQHF.

The chain links TRBV7-3 to TRBJ2-4; D is unclear. Germline lookup yields CDR1 SGHTA and CDR2 FQGTGA. The V end lost 5 bases, the J end lost 0 bases, and 8 bases lay between the germline ends. The CDR3 covers 14 residues. The CDR3 sequence is CASSLQLAKNIQYF. CDR3 in DNA: TGTGCCAGCAGCCTACAGCTAGCCAAAAACATTCAGTACTTC.

The chain joins TRBV19 to TRBJ1-5; 8 bases are a match to TRBD1. J lost 7 bases, V lost 5 bases, and 7 bases had no gene match. Per germline, CDR1 LNHDA and CDR2 SQIVND (reference sequence). This CDR3 is 14 amino acids long. As DNA, the CDR3 is TGTGCCAGTAGTGCCTCAGGGGGCCACCAGCCCCAGCATTTT. Residues: CASSASGGHQPQHF.

As for this clone: This sample includes further DNA sequences coding for the same CDR3. The chain recombines TRBV27 with TRBJ1-5, with a possible D match to TRBD1 (6 bases). V was trimmed by 0 bases and J by 4 bases, leaving 7 bases between them. Germline V gene sequence: CDR1 MNHEY, CDR2 SMNVEV (reference sequence). The CDR3 runs to 14 residues. DNA of the CDR3: TGTGCCAGCAGTTTATCGAGGGGGAATCAGCCCCAGCATTTT. Translation: CASSLSRGNQPQHF.

The chain links TRBV19 to TRBJ2-1; TRBD2 aligns across 8 bases. Germline trimming cut 1 base from V and 6 bases from J; bases unmatched to any gene: 2. Germline V gene sequence: CDR1 LNHDA, CDR2 SQIVND (reference sequence). The CDR3 has 14 residues. The chain's CDR3 is CASSIAGTSNEQFF. The CDR3 nucleotides are TGTGCCAGTAGTATAGCTGGGACTAGCAATGAGCAGTTCTTC. The full variable domain, with the rest looked up from reference TRBV19 and TRBJ2-1, is DGGITQSPKYLFRKEGQNVTLSCEQNLNHDAMYWYRQDPGQGLRLIYYSQIVNDFQKGDIAEGYSVSREKKESFPLTVTSAQKNPTAFYLCASSIAGTSNEQFFGPGTRLTVL.

Concerning this clone: The junction departs from the called germline gene at one end, perhaps through a read error. J is TRBJ1-4 and V is TRBV6-6, with 9 positions matching TRBD1. CDR3 length: 11 residues. Looked up from germline, CDR1 is MNHNY and CDR2 is SVGAGI (reference sequence). The CDR3 region is CASLNRDRAVF. The DNA for the CDR3 is TGTGCCAGCCTTAACCGGGACAGGGCCGTTTTT.

The J gene is TRBJ2-3, the V gene TRBV7-2; D unresolved. The V and J ends lost 0 bases and 1 base respectively, with 5 bases between them. This CDR3 spans 14 amino acids. CDR1 is SGHTA, CDR2 FQGNSA, per germline. CDR3 in amino acids: CASSLAGGTDTQYF. The CDR3 DNA follows: TGTGCCAGCAGCTTAGCCGGAGGCACAGATACGCAGTATTTT.

The chain links TRBV7-8 to TRBJ2-1; 10 bases are shared with TRBD2. J lost 9 bases, V lost 7 bases, and 9 bases had no gene match. Germline V gene lookup returns CDR1 SGHVS and CDR2 FQNEAQ. This CDR3 spans 14 amino acids. This chain's CDR3 is CASMWLAGAGEQFF. The CDR3, as DNA: TGTGCCAGCATGTGGCTAGCGGGAGCAGGTGAGCAGTTCTTC.

With regard to this clone: This same CDR3 is encoded by further DNA sequences in the sample. V is TRBV7-2 and J is TRBJ2-3; 8 nucleotides line up with TRBD2. CDR1 is SGHTA, CDR2 FQGNSA, per germline. J lost 6 bases, V lost 2 bases, and 10 bases had no gene match. The CDR3 loop spans 16 amino acids. In nucleotides, the CDR3 is TGTGCCAGCAGCTTACAGACCGGGAGGGCCAGCGATACGCAGTATTTT. This gives the protein CASSLQTGRASDTQYF.